This TCR beta chain was profiled in a study of shared clonotypes between healthy human individuals. Of note for this clone: Its antigen remains unknown.

Deep-level settings were used for running the assay. Sorted-subset replicate PCR reactions were performed with 150 to 200 ng DNA, corresponding to roughly 31,000 T cell genomes. Sequencing used immunoSEQ multiplex PCR; TCRdb keeps in-frame clones, though not all of them. The sample comprises some 1,400,000 clones, around 97% of which are singletons, and approximately 1.1% rests with the top ten. Germline loops: CDR1 LNHDA, CDR2 SQIVND (reference sequence). Trimming removed 3 bases from V and 6 bases from J, with 12 bases in between. The CDR3 is 14 amino acids. Overall study findings and caveats: Sequencing of the sorted subsets was shown by rarefaction to be incomplete despite large depth.

Sequenced sample: naive CD4+ T cells sorted from blood. Subset noted: CD45RA+ positively selected. The V and J genes are TRBV19 and TRBJ2-1, with a tentative D call TRBD2 (5 bases). The receptor was isolated from a young man in good health. As DNA, the CDR3 is TGTGCCAGTAGTATCCAAAATAGCGTCAATGAGCAGTTCTTC. Translation: CASSIQNSVNEQFF. Full variable domain (missing parts from reference TRBV19 and TRBJ2-1): DGGITQSPKYLFRKEGQNVTLSCEQNLNHDAMYWYRQDPGQGLRLIYYSQIVNDFQKGDIAEGYSVSREKKESFPLTVTSAQKNPTAFYLCASSIQNSVNEQFFGPGTRLTVL.